The 27 T cell receptor beta chains presented below share a single source sample, sequenced in a study of blood T cell repertoires in COVID-19 (dated by TCRdb to the early 2020s). The library was obtained by the immunoSEQ multiplex PCR assay. The source is immuneACCESS, and TCRdb retained only in-frame sequences with V and J called. Part of the clones is not carried over; for the studies checked, unresolved V genes explain less than half of this, and the remainder is unexplained. A total of about 93,000 clones appear in this sample, around 90% of them only once. The top ten constitute roughly 1.5% of the sample. Sequenced input: peripheral blood. The receptor set was obtained from a human donor with active COVID-19. The donor label of this sample is uncertain.

The chain recombines TRBV7-9 with TRBJ1-1; D is unclear. This CDR3 is 12 amino acids long. Deletions cut 4 bases from V and 8 bases from J, with 11 bases between. The germline V gene encodes CDR1 SEHNR and CDR2 FQNEAQ (reference sequence). The CDR3 region has the DNA TGTGCCAGCAGCTCGCCGACATCAGAAGCTTTCTTT. Amino acid sequence: CASSSPTSEAFF.

This clone appeared once. The chain combines TRBV19 with TRBJ1-1; D possibly corresponds to TRBD1 (6 bases). With 8 bases removed from V and 0 bases from J, the gap between germline ends came to 19 bases. Germline CDR1 LNHDA, CDR2 SQIVND (reference sequence). The CDR3 has 16 residues. The CDR3 spells CASQGGGGDMNTEAFF. In nucleotides, the CDR3 is TGTGCCAGTCAAGGAGGGGGGGGCGATATGAACACTGAAGCTTTCTTT. Full variable domain (outside the CDR3, taken from reference TRBV19 and TRBJ1-1): DGGITQSPKYLFRKEGQNVTLSCEQNLNHDAMYWYRQDPGQGLRLIYYSQIVNDFQKGDIAEGYSVSREKKESFPLTVTSAQKNPTAFYLCASQGGGGDMNTEAFFGQGTRLTVV.

This clone occurred once. The J gene is TRBJ1-2, the V gene TRBV29-1, with a possible D match to TRBD1 (5 bases). The germline CDR1 and CDR2 sequences are SQVTM and ANQGSEA. V was pared by 7 bases and J by 5 bases, with 8 bases between. CDR3 size: 10 residues. DNA for the CDR3: TGCAGCGCTCCAGGGTATGGCTACACCTTC. This sequence encodes CSAPGYGYTF.

The V gene is TRBV5-1, the J gene TRBJ2-2; D gene unclear. V lost 0 bases and J 1 base, leaving 7 bases between the germline ends. Germline V gives CDR1 SGHRS, CDR2 YFSETQ. The CDR3 sequence is 15 residues long. Here the CDR3 DNA reads TGCGCCAGCAGCTTGGAGCGAGGGAACACCGGGGAGCTGTTTTTT. Protein product: CASSLERGNTGELFF.

The CDR3 spells CATSSLQTMNTEAFF. In DNA, the CDR3 is TGTGCCACCAGCAGTTTACAAACCATGAACACTGAAGCTTTCTTT. The chain couples TRBV15 to TRBJ1-1; no clear D gene. CDR1 and CDR2 (germline): LNHNV, YYDKDF (reference sequence). This CDR3 comprises 15 residues. Trimming pared 3 bases from V and 0 bases from J, leaving 11 bases between.

The chain employs TRBV4-3 and TRBJ2-7, with D maybe TRBD1 (5 bases). Germline CDR1 reads LGHNA; CDR2 reads YSLEER. The CDR3 is 13 amino acids. Between the trimmed V and J ends, which lost 4 bases and 2 bases, there was a span of 9 bases. The DNA of the CDR3 is TGCGCCAGCAGCCCAGCAGGGACCTACGAGCAGTACTTC. As protein: CASSPAGTYEQYF.

The chain joins TRBV9 to TRBJ2-3; 13 nucleotides line up with TRBD2. The CDR3 contains 16 residues. The germline V gene has CDR1 SGDLS and CDR2 YYNGEE. J lost 1 base, V lost 4 bases, and 3 bases had no gene match. For the CDR3, the DNA is TGTGCCAGCAGCCCCGGACTAGCGGGGGGCACAGATACGCAGTATTTT. It specifies CASSPGLAGGTDTQYF.

The CDR3 DNA follows: TGTGCCAGCAGCTTTTCTACAGGGTTCTTTGGGGCCAACGTCCTGACTTTC. As protein: CASSFSTGFFGANVLTF. The rearrangement links TRBV7-9 to TRBJ2-6; a possible D gene is TRBD1 (6 bases). Per germline, CDR1 SEHNR and CDR2 FQNEAQ (reference sequence). This CDR3 region has 17 residues. Trimming took 3 bases from V and 3 from J, leaving 15 bases between them. Drawing the rest from reference TRBV7-9 and TRBJ2-6, the complete variable domain is DTGVSQNPRHKITKRGQNVTFRCDPISEHNRLYWYRQTLGQGPEFLTYFQNEAQLEKSRLLSDRFSAERPKGSFSTLEIQRTEQGDSAMYLCASSFSTGFFGANVLTFGAGSRLTVL.

The chain has TRBV24-1 and TRBJ2-7; the D gene is possibly TRBD1 (6 bases). The germline V gene has CDR1 KGHDR and CDR2 SFDVKD. The CDR3 runs 14 residues. Trimming took 7 bases from V and 2 from J, leaving 14 bases between them. The CDR3 protein is CATRSDRYPYEQYF. Here the CDR3 DNA reads TGTGCCACCAGGTCCGACAGGTACCCCTACGAGCAGTACTTC.

The chain is built from TRBV2 and TRBJ1-3; no firm D call. The V end was cut by 3 bases, the J end by 4 bases, with 10 bases between. The CDR3 is 14 amino acids. CDR1 is SNHLY, CDR2 FYNNEI, per germline. CDR3 protein: CASSERLPGNTIYF. The CDR3 nucleotides read TGTGCCAGCAGTGAGAGGCTACCCGGAAACACCATATATTTT.

The chain employs TRBV6-5 and TRBJ2-2; a weak D match, TRBD1 (6 bases). From germline, CDR1 is MNHEY and CDR2 SVGAGI. The CDR3 contains 13 residues. Trimming cost V 5 bases and J 5 bases, with 9 bases left between them. The CDR3 region is CASSRDITGELFF. The CDR3 DNA follows: TGTGCCAGCAGTCGGGACATTACCGGGGAGCTGTTTTTT.

The chain links TRBV4-1 to TRBJ1-1; possibly TRBD1 for D (6 bases). V was shortened by 8 bases and J by 4 bases, with 14 bases between the two germline ends. The CDR3 loop spans 13 amino acids. Per the germline V gene, CDR1 is MGHRA and CDR2 is YSYEKL. The CDR3 nucleotides are TGCGCCAGCGAGCGGGGGGGCGGCACTGAAGCTTTCTTT. Protein product: CASERGGGTEAFF.

The rearrangement uses TRBV7-6 and TRBJ1-1; a possible D gene is TRBD1 (5 bases). This CDR3 is 12 amino acids long. The germline V gene has CDR1 SGHVS and CDR2 FNYEAQ. Trimming took 3 bases from V and 7 from J, leaving 9 bases between them. The CDR3: CASSFGADEAFF. The CDR3 nucleotides read TGTGCCAGCAGCTTTGGGGCCGATGAAGCTTTCTTT.

The CDR3 loop reads CASSQDLEGAGELFF. The CDR3 DNA sequence: TGTGCCAGCAGCCAAGATCTCGAGGGGGCCGGGGAGCTGTTTTTT. The rearrangement links TRBV3-1 (or the pseudogene TRBV3-2) to TRBJ2-2; TRBD1 might be the D (6 bases). The V and J ends lost 0 bases and 6 bases respectively, with 11 bases between them. Germline V CDR1 and CDR2: LGHDT, YNNKEL (reference sequence). CDR3 length: 15 residues.

The chain recombines TRBV6-6 with TRBJ2-1; the match to TRBD2 covers 10 bases. The CDR3 extends over 16 amino acids. Germline CDR1 is MNHNY and CDR2 is SVGAGI (reference sequence). After removal of 3 bases from V and 9 bases from J, the junction contained 11 bases not matched to a gene. CDR3 in amino acids: CASSYPRSGGAGEQFF. In nucleotides, the CDR3 is TGTGCCAGCAGTTATCCGAGAAGCGGGGGGGCCGGTGAGCAGTTCTTC.

The chain uses TRBV27 and TRBJ1-4; no definite D call. V was cut by 8 bases and J by 5 bases, with 12 bases left in between. CDR1 MNHEY and CDR2 SMNVEV come from the germline V gene (reference sequence). There are 13 residues in the CDR3. Here the CDR3 DNA reads TGTGCCAGCGCGCGACTTGGGAATGAAAAACTGTTTTTT. Its protein is CASARLGNEKLFF.

The V call is TRBV5-1, the J call TRBJ1-2; D not resolved. This CDR3 is built from 15 residues. The germline V gene has CDR1 SGHRS and CDR2 YFSETQ. V lost 2 bases and J lost 4, with 15 bases in between. The CDR3: CASSLRTESRYGYTF. The CDR3 coding sequence is TGCGCCAGCAGCTTAAGAACCGAGAGTCGCTATGGCTACACCTTC.

A single count supports this clone. CDR3 amino acids: CASSSRTGGLNTEAFF. CDR3 nucleotides: TGTGCCAGCAGTTCACGGACAGGGGGCCTGAACACTGAAGCTTTCTTT. The chain uses TRBV6-5 and TRBJ1-1; 11 bases are shared with TRBD1. The junction had 4 bases not matched to a gene; V was cut back by 4 bases and J by 0 bases. CDR1 and CDR2 from the germline V gene are MNHEY and SVGAGI. The CDR3 runs to 16 residues.

This chain connects TRBV6-2 or TRBV6-3 to TRBJ2-7, with 9 positions matching TRBD1. The V segment lost 5 bases and the J segment 7 bases; nucleotides outside the gene matches: 3. The CDR3 spans 12 residues. The germline gives CDR1 MNHEY, CDR2 SVGEGT. Written as DNA, the CDR3 is TGTGCCAGCAGTAGGACAGGGGAAGAGCAGTACTTC. As protein: CASSRTGEEQYF.

This clone turned up a few times. V gene TRBV12-3 or TRBV12-4 combines with J gene TRBJ1-4, with D unresolved. The CDR3 spans 11 residues. With 6 bases removed from V and 8 bases from J, the gap between germline ends came to 7 bases. CDR3 region: CASRGGEKLFF. For the CDR3, the DNA is TGTGCCAGCAGAGGAGGGGAAAAACTGTTTTTT.

This clone was seen a few times. The CDR3 DNA sequence: TGTGCCAGCAGCCCTGGACAGGCGATTAATTCACCCCTCCACTTT. Its protein is CASSPGQAINSPLHF. J is TRBJ1-6 and V is TRBV7-9, with 7 bases matching TRBD1. The CDR3 length is 15 residues. The V gene's germline CDR1 is SEHNR and CDR2 FQNEAQ (reference sequence). V lost 5 bases and J lost 6; bases outside the gene matches: 7.

This rearrangement joins TRBV19 to TRBJ2-1; 9 bases agree with TRBD1. Germline trimming cut 4 bases from V and 6 bases from J; bases unmatched to any gene: 13. CDR1 is LNHDA and CDR2 is SQIVND in the germline V gene (reference sequence). The CDR3 sequence is 17 residues long. The CDR3 bases are TGTGCCAGTAGTACCGGGACAGGGAGACAGGTGGGCAATGAGCAGTTCTTC. Translating gives CASSTGTGRQVGNEQFF.

The rearrangement joins TRBV7-2 to TRBJ2-5; no clear D gene. This CDR3 comprises 12 residues. V shed 5 bases and J shed 6 bases, with 10 bases lying between them. In germline, CDR1 is SGHTA, CDR2 FQGNSA. In DNA form, the CDR3 reads TGTGCCAGCAGCAAGATAGAGAAGACCCAGTACTTC. Residues: CASSKIEKTQYF. The whole variable domain, filled in from reference TRBV7-2 and TRBJ2-5, reads GAGVSQSPSNKVTEKGKDVELRCDPISGHTALYWYRQSLGQGLEFLIYFQGNSAPDKSGLPSDRFSAERTGGSVSTLTIQRTQQEDSAVYLCASSKIEKTQYFGPGTRLLVL.

The J gene is TRBJ2-5, the V gene TRBV6-2 or TRBV6-3, with 11 bases identical to TRBD1. Germline CDR1 and CDR2: MNHEY and SVGEGT. The junction had 10 bases not matched to a gene; V was cut back by 2 bases and J by 2 bases. The CDR3 totals 18 residues. CDR3 DNA sequence: TGTGCCAGCAGTTACGGGAGGTGGGACAGGGGGAAACAAGAGACCCAGTACTTC. This translates into CASSYGRWDRGKQETQYF.

This clone came up once. The rearrangement uses TRBV4-3 and TRBJ1-2, with 7 bases that match TRBD1. Germline values: CDR1 LGHNA, CDR2 YSLEER. V lost 0 bases to trimming and J lost 4 bases; unmatched junction nucleotides: 11. This CDR3 is 17 amino acids long. The CDR3 sequence is CASSQERVGGLGYGYTF. CDR3 DNA: TGCGCCAGCAGCCAAGAACGAGTAGGGGGCCTGGGCTATGGCTACACCTTC.

The gene calls are TRBV6-5 and TRBJ1-2; TRBD1 agrees at 8 bases. V dropped 7 bases and J dropped 4; count of bases not matched to a gene: 8. The germline V gene has CDR1 MNHEY and CDR2 SVGAGI. The CDR3 extends over 14 amino acids. CDR3 residues: CASTRQGWGYGYTF. CDR3 in DNA: TGTGCCAGCACCCGACAGGGGTGGGGCTATGGCTACACCTTC.

Only one count was recorded for this clone. The rearrangement uses TRBV27 and TRBJ2-1; 8 nucleotides align to TRBD1. CDR1 is MNHEY and CDR2 is SMNVEV in the germline V gene (reference sequence). Trimming at V came to 4 bases and at J to 8 bases, leaving 7 bases not matched to a gene. CDR3 length: 14 amino acids. The CDR3 is CASSSSRGPYEQFF. The CDR3 DNA reads TGTGCCAGCAGTTCCTCCAGGGGGCCGTATGAGCAGTTCTTC.